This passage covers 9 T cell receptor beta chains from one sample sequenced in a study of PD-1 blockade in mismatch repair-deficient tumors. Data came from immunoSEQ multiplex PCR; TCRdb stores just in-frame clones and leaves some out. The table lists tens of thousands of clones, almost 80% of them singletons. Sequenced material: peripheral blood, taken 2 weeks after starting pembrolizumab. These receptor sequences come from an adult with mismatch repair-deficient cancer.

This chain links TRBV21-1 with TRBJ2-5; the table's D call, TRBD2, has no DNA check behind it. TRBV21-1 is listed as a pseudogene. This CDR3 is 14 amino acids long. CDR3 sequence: CASSLGTSEETQYF. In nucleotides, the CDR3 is TGTGCCAGCAGCCTTGGGACTAGTGAGGAGACCCAGTACTTC.

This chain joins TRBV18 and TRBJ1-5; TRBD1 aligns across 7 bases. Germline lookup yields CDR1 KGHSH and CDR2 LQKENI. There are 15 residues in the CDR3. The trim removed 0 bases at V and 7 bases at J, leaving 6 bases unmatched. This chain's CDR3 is CASSPPDRTGQPQHF. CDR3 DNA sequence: TGTGCCAGCTCACCACCGGACAGGACGGGGCAGCCCCAGCATTTT.

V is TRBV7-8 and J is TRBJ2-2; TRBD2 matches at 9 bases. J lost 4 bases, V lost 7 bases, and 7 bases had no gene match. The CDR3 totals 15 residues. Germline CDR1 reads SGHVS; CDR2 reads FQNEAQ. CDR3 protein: CASIRGLASTGELFF. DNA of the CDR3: TGTGCCAGCATCAGAGGACTAGCGAGCACCGGGGAGCTGTTTTTT.

In DNA, the CDR3 is TGTGCCATCAGTGACGTCGGGGGAGTAGGGAACTATGGCTACACCTTC. Amino acid sequence: CAISDVGGVGNYGYTF. This chain links TRBV10-3 with TRBJ1-2; a weak D match, TRBD1 (5 bases). V lost 3 bases to trimming and J lost 2 bases, with 16 bases between them. Germline CDR1 ENHRY, CDR2 SYGVKD. The CDR3 loop spans 16 amino acids.

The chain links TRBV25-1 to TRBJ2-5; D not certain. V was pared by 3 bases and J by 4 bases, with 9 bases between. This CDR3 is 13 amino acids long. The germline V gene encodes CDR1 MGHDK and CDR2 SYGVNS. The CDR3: CASSDFMAETQYF. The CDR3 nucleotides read TGTGCCAGCAGTGATTTCATGGCAGAGACCCAGTACTTC.

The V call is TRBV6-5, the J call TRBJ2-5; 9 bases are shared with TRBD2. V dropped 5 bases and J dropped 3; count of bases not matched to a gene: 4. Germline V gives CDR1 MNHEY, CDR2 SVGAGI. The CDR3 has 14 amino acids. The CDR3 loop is CASSPAGGKETQYF. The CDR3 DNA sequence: TGTGCCAGCAGTCCAGCGGGGGGAAAAGAGACCCAGTACTTC.

This chain's CDR3 is CASSFSPGLATYNEQFF. Here the CDR3 DNA reads TGTGCCAGCAGCTTTAGCCCGGGACTAGCCACCTACAATGAGCAGTTCTTC. The V call is TRBV11-2, the J call TRBJ2-1; TRBD2 matches at 9 bases. The trim removed 3 bases at V and 2 bases at J, leaving 8 bases unmatched. This CDR3 has 17 amino acids. The germline V gene encodes CDR1 SGHAT and CDR2 FQNNGV. The full variable domain, its missing parts supplied by reference TRBV11-2 and TRBJ2-1, is EAGVAQSPRYKIIEKRQSVAFWCNPISGHATLYWYQQILGQGPKLLIQFQNNGVVDDSQLPKDRFSAERLKGVDSTLKIQPAKLEDSAVYLCASSFSPGLATYNEQFFGPGTRLTVL.

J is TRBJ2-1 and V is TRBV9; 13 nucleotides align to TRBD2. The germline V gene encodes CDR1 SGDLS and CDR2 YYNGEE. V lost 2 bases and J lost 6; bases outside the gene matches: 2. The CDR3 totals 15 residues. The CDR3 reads CASSVGLAGANEQFF. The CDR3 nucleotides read TGTGCCAGCAGCGTCGGACTAGCGGGAGCCAATGAGCAGTTCTTC.

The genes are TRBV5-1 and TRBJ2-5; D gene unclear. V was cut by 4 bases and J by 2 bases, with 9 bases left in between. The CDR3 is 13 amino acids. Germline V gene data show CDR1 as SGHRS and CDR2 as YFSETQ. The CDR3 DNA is TGCGCCAGCAGCCCGAGTGGGCAAGAGACCCAGTACTTC. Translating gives CASSPSGQETQYF. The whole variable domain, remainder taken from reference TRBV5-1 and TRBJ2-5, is KAGVTQTPRYLIKTRGQQVTLSCSPISGHRSVSWYQQTPGQGLQFLFEYFSETQRNKGNFPGRFSGRQFSNSRSEMNVSTLELGDSALYLCASSPSGQETQYFGPGTRLLVL.